The sequence of this T cell receptor beta chain was determined in a study of long-term antiretroviral therapy in people with HIV. V lost 4 bases, J lost 0 bases, and 10 bases stayed unmatched. The CDR3 length is 17 residues. In germline, CDR1 is SGHRS, CDR2 YFSETQ. Version v3.0 of the immunoSEQ assay ran at survey level. Data came from immunoSEQ multiplex PCR; TCRdb stores just in-frame clones and leaves some out. The sample lists roughly 17,000 clones; 85% to 95% were seen once. This specimen consisted of unsorted PBMCs, obtained around 10 years after starting antiretroviral therapy. The rearrangement joins TRBV5-1 to TRBJ1-1; 9 bases agree with TRBD1. This clonotype was sampled from a man aged 25-45 years with HIV. The CDR3 reads CASSLNVGQGMNTEAFF. CDR3 nucleotides: TGCGCCAGCAGCCTGAACGTTGGACAGGGGATGAACACTGAAGCTTTCTTT.